A single sample is the source of the 13 T cell receptor beta chains below, sequenced in a study of T cells in Graves' hyperthyroidism and ophthalmopathy. Amplified TCR beta CDR3 regions derived from RNA transcripts. Carried out on the TCR CDR3, a first-round RT-PCR used the HTBI primer set. MiXCR, applied by TCRdb to the multiplex PCR reads, yields one record per CDR3 protein. The repertoire holds under 650,000 distinct CDR3 sequences, with about 16% as singletons. Sequenced: blood. Source of these receptors: a woman younger than 45 with Graves' hyperthyroidism.

This clonotype was counted at least ten times. The chain couples TRBV6-2 or TRBV6-3 to TRBJ1-5; 9 bases fit TRBD1. The CDR3 contains 15 residues. Looked up from germline, CDR1 is MNHEY and CDR2 is SVGEGT. The V gene end was trimmed by 8 bases and the J gene end by 7 bases; junction bases not matched to a gene: 12. The CDR3 here is CASLRGGTGIQPQHF. The CDR3 DNA sequence: TGTGCCAGCCTCAGAGGGGGGACAGGGATCCAGCCCCAGCATTTT.

This clonotype was seen at least ten times. This CDR3 reads CASSTGLLNTEAFF. DNA for the CDR3: TGTGCCAGCAGTACTGGACTGCTGAACACTGAAGCTTTCTTT. This sequence joins TRBV3-1 and TRBJ1-1, with D unclear. CDR3 length: 14 amino acids. Germline assignment: CDR1 LGHDT and CDR2 YNNKEL (reference sequence). The V end lost 6 bases, the J end lost 0 bases, and 11 bases lay between the germline ends.

This clonotype was seen repeatedly, ten times or more. The V call is TRBV12-5, the J call TRBJ2-1; D is uncertain. The CDR3 consists of 12 residues. The germline V gene encodes CDR1 LGHNT and CDR2 FRNRAP. V lost 3 bases, J lost 8 bases, and 8 bases lay in between. CDR3 loop: CASGLLRDEQFF. The CDR3 coding sequence is TGTGCTAGTGGTTTATTAAGGGATGAGCAGTTCTTC.

The chain joins TRBV7-9 to TRBJ2-3; D may correspond to TRBD1 or TRBD2 (5 bases each). CDR3 length: 14 residues. From germline, CDR1 is SEHNR and CDR2 FQNEAQ (reference sequence). Deletions cut 2 bases from V and 4 bases from J, with 10 bases between. The CDR3 DNA reads TGTGCCAGCAGCTTACAGGGTAGCGCAGATACGCAGTATTTT. Its protein is CASSLQGSADTQYF.

This clonotype was seen only a few times. The rearrangement joins TRBV5-6 to TRBJ2-7, with 9 bases aligning to TRBD1. Germline-derived CDR1 and CDR2 are SGHDT and YYEEEE. The CDR3 totals 14 residues. Trimming removed 4 bases from V and 7 bases from J; junction bases left unmatched: 9. CDR3 nucleotide sequence: TGTGCCAGCAGCCCTGGGACAGGGTCAAGGGAGCAGTACTTC. It codes for CASSPGTGSREQYF.

This chain links TRBV20-1 with TRBJ1-1; D unclear. The CDR3 consists of 21 residues. The V and J ends lost 1 base and 1 base respectively, with 31 bases between them. The germline gives CDR1 DFQATT, CDR2 SNEGSKA (reference sequence). The CDR3 sequence is CSARVPSYLPTHYRQNTEAFF. DNA for the CDR3: TGCAGTGCTAGAGTCCCATCTTACCTTCCCACCCATTACCGACAGAACACTGAAGCTTTCTTT.

The chain joins TRBV6-1 to TRBJ2-7; D call uncertain. V lost 6 bases, J lost 2 bases, and 11 bases lay in between. Germline V CDR1 and CDR2: MNHNS, SASEGT. This CDR3 has 13 residues. The CDR3 is CASRSPLAYEQYF. The CDR3 DNA reads TGTGCCAGCAGATCCCCCCTAGCCTACGAGCAGTACTTC.

CDR3 amino acids: CASRVDDNTGELFF. The CDR3 DNA follows: TGCGCCAGCAGGGTAGACGATAACACCGGGGAGCTGTTTTTT. This chain connects TRBV10-2 to TRBJ2-2; no clear D. The V gene lost 6 bases and the J gene lost 2 bases, with 10 bases spanning the gap. Germline CDR1 reads WSHSY; CDR2 reads SAAADI. This CDR3 contains 14 residues.

This clonotype was detected many times. The chain recombines TRBV7-3 with TRBJ2-3, with 8 bases that match TRBD1. Germline values: CDR1 SGHTA, CDR2 FQGTGA. Trimming took 4 bases from V and 4 from J; bases not matched to a gene: 4. The CDR3 is 14 residues long. CDR3 sequence: CASSSSGGADTQYF. The DNA for the CDR3 is TGTGCCAGCAGCTCTTCAGGGGGCGCAGATACGCAGTATTTT.

This clonotype was picked up many times. The chain carries TRBV7-2 and TRBJ2-5; D possibly corresponds to TRBD1 (6 bases). Trimming left V 7 bases short and J 5 bases short, with 14 bases between. In germline, CDR1 is SGHTA, CDR2 FQGNSA. This CDR3 comprises 13 residues. The CDR3 DNA reads as TGTGCCAGCACCAAGACAGGCAGGGAGACCCAGTACTTC. Protein product: CASTKTGRETQYF.

This clonotype was detected ten times or more. The chain uses TRBV30 and TRBJ1-5; the match to TRBD1 covers 7 bases. The CDR3 consists of 13 residues. In germline, CDR1 is GTSNPN, CDR2 SVGIG (reference sequence). V trimming: 4 bases; J trimming: 7 bases; junction bases outside the gene matches: 7. CDR3 sequence reads: CAWTTGEGQPQHF. CDR3 DNA: TGTGCCTGGACCACAGGGGAGGGCCAGCCCCAGCATTTT. Drawing the rest from reference TRBV30 and TRBJ1-5, the complete variable domain is SQTIHQWPATLVQPVGSPLSLECTVEGTSNPNLYWYRQAAGRGLQLLFYSVGIGQISSEVPQNLSASRPQDRQFILSSKKLLLSDSGFYLCAWTTGEGQPQHFGDGTRLSIL.

Ten or more counts support this clonotype. The chain employs TRBV18 and TRBJ2-1, with 11 bases lining up with TRBD2. V lost 4 bases, J lost 8 bases, and 7 bases stayed unmatched. The CDR3 runs to 15 residues. Germline V lookup: CDR1 KGHSH, CDR2 LQKENI. The DNA of the CDR3 is TGTGCCAGCTCACTCCGAACTAGCGGGAGAGATGAGCAGTTCTTC. It encodes CASSLRTSGRDEQFF.

In its sample, this clonotype was seen many times. The chain recombines TRBV20-1 with TRBJ2-5; a weak D match, TRBD1 (6 bases). The germline V and J ends were trimmed by 0 bases and 5 bases, with 16 bases remaining between them. Germline V CDR1 and CDR2: DFQATT, SNEGSKA (reference sequence). This CDR3 is 15 amino acids long. The CDR3 protein is CSARDHRDSGETQYF. CDR3 nucleotide sequence: TGCAGTGCTAGAGATCACAGGGATAGTGGGGAGACCCAGTACTTC.